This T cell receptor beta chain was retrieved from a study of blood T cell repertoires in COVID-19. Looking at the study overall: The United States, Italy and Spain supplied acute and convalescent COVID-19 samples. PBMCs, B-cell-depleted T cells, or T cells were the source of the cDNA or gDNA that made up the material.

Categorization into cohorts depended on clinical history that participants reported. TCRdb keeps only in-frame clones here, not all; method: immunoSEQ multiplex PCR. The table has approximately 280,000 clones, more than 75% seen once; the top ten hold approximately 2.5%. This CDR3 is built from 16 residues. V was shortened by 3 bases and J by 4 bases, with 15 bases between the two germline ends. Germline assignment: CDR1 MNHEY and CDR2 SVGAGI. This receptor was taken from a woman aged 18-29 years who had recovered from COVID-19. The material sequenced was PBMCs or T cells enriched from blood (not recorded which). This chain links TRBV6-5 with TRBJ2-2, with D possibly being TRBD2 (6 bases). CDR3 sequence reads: CASSYYRGISTGELFF. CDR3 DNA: TGTGCCAGCAGTTATTACCGCGGGATAAGCACCGGGGAGCTGTTTTTT.